This paragraph covers one T cell receptor (beta chain) sequence. Antigen: not known. The source of the sample is a study of T cell repertoires in aging, cancer and after chemotherapy. Study details: About 9.1 million TCR reads were in the whole dataset. Findings of the study overall: In each cancer cohort, median generation probability increased across chemotherapy, suggesting thymic output rebounded.

This CDR3 is built from 16 residues. V shed 4 bases and J 1 base; nucleotides not matched to a gene: 8. CDR1 and CDR2 (germline): SGHRS, YFSETQ. Peripheral blood genomic DNA, not sorted cells or RNA, was the template. TRB rearrangements spanning V, D and J were amplified using mixed TRB-A/B primers. TCRdb re-called the multiplex PCR reads with MiXCR, one entry per CDR3 protein. The data contain 3,300 or so distinct CDR3 sequences, roughly 40% of them singletons. The chain uses TRBV5-1 and TRBJ2-5, with 9 bases fitting TRBD2. This clonotype was obtained from a human donor in good health. The sequencing sample was made of blood. CDR3 sequence: CASSIAFSGGQETQYF. The CDR3 DNA sequence: TGCGCCAGCAGCATAGCGTTTAGCGGGGGCCAAGAGACCCAGTACTTC.